This TCR beta chain was profiled in a study of blood T cells in healthy people across ages (dated by TCRdb to between 2014 and 2017). The study in broad terms: In model experiments, roughly one uniquely barcoded TCR beta cDNA molecule per two T cells was captured by template switching. Using deep sequencing normalized with unique cDNA molecular identifiers, the study measured how TCR beta repertoire diversity changes with age. Four age groups were formed from the donors: young (average approximately 15 years), middle-aged (approximately 40), aged (under 70) and long-lived (approximately 78). To avoid experimental bias, donors of different ages were spread randomly across the sequencing lanes. Using the same blood draw, the study looked at two additional independent replicas of 1 million unique cDNA reads for two donors, one aged 18 to 30 and the other aged 80 or older. General findings and caveats noted by the study authors: Compared with the aged group, the long-lived group had more naive CD4+ T cells, fewer expanded clones and increased TCR diversity, suggesting age selection. There was a strong correlation between observed TCR beta diversity and the percentage of naive T cells measured by flow cytometry. Bulk unsorted PBMC profiling prevented conclusive comparison of naive and antigen-experienced compartments. As age increased, observed TCR beta diversity per million T cells dropped in a roughly linear way, and a significant reduction was already evident by age around 41. Donor CMV infection status was unknown, potentially confounding age-related changes in expanded clonotypes. Total diversity estimates from one million sequenced T cells were considered lower bounds and underestimates.

Preparation of the library involved 5' RACE. The listed sequencing device is Illumina HiSeq 2500. A second 7 to 11 cycle PCR used a sample-barcoded 5' primer and a J-beta primer mix. A unique molecular identifier was introduced onto each TCR beta cDNA molecule by a template-switch 5' adaptor carrying 12 random nucleotides. Each sample yielded at least 2.5 million CDR3-containing paired-end reads. First-strand cDNA synthesis was performed from all RNA using the Mint cDNA synthesis kit, with priming by a TRBC-specific oligonucleotide. Following uracil-DNA glycosylase treatment, all cDNA underwent a first 18-cycle PCR with the universal primers M1SS and BC2_uni_R. The paper's processing steps were these. For normalization, 1 million high-quality reads, each with a distinct molecular identifier, were randomly selected from each sample. Reads sharing molecular identifiers were discarded rather than binned into consensus sequences. MiTCR, with a Q25 quality threshold and the strictest error-elimination algorithm, was used for CDR3 identification, clonotype clustering and error correction. Lower-bound total TCR beta diversity was estimated with a nonparametric unseen species model using Euler transformation. TCRdb ran its own pipeline on the public reads, namely fastp trimming at Q25 and MiXCR clone calling, and kept in-frame beta chains. Here each entry gathers all rows of one CDR3 protein and keeps the most common genes and DNA. TCRdb, not the authors, supplied the V and J calls. The sample profile shows fewer than 900,000 distinct CDR3 sequences; under 40% of them were found once. The leading ten clones occupy roughly 13% of the sample.

This clonotype was seen only a few times. What this receptor recognizes is not known. Qualities for individual bases were not recorded, and no much larger clone is one base off. The CDR3 spans 15 residues, from the cysteine through the phenylalanine. Of all the DNA, just the CDR3 is kept, 45 bases in frame from base 1. At the junction V is shortened by 5 bases and J by 1 base; bases outside the gene matches: 3. Systemically healthy Caucasian individuals from Russia, around 39 in total and aged roughly 6 to 95 years, were included as donors. Approximately 10 milliliters of peripheral blood were collected from each donor into EDTA-treated Vacutainer tubes. PBMCs were isolated by Ficoll-Paque density-gradient centrifugation, with at least 7 million obtained per sample. Trizol reagent was used to extract total RNA from the PBMCs, yielding at least 5.5 micrograms per sample. Naive CD45RAhigh/CD27high T cell percentages were measured by flow cytometry on a PBMC aliquot from every donor.

The V gene is TRBV12-3 or TRBV12-4 and the J gene is TRBJ1-5, with TRBD1 identical over 9 junction bases. The material sequenced was blood. This sequence was found in a man between 18 and 29 years old in good health. The CDR3 is CASSMDRGSNQPQHF. The bases read TGTGCCAGCAGTATGGACAGGGGCAGCAATCAGCCCCAGCATTTT.